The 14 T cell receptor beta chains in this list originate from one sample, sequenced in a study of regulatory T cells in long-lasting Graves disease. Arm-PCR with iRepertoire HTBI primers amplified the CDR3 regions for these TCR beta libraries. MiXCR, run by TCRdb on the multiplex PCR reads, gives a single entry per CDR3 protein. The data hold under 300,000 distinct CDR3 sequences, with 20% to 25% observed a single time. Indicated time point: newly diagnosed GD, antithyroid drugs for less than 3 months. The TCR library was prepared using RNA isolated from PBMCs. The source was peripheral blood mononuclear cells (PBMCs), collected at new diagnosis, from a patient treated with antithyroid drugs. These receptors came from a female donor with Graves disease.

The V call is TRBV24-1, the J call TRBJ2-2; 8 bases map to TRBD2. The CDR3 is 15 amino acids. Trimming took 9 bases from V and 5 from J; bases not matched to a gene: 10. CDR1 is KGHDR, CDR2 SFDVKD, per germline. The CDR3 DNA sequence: TGTGCCACCGGGCCGGCGGGAGGTCTAACCGGGGAGCTGTTTTTT. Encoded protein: CATGPAGGLTGELFF.

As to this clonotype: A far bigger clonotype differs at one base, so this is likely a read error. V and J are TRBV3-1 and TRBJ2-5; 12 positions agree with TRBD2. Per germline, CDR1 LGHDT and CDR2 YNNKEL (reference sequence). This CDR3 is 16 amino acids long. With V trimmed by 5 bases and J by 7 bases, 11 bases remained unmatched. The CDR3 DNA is TGTGCCAGCAGCTCTCGACTAGCGGGAGTGCAGGGGACCCAGTACTTC. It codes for CASSSRLAGVQGTQYF.

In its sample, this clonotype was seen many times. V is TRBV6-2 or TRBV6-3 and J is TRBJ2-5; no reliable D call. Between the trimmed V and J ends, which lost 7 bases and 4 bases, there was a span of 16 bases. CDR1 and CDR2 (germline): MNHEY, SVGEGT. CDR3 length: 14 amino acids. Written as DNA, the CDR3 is TGTGCCAGCAACCCGGGCCCATACTCAGAGACCCAGTACTTC. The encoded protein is CASNPGPYSETQYF.

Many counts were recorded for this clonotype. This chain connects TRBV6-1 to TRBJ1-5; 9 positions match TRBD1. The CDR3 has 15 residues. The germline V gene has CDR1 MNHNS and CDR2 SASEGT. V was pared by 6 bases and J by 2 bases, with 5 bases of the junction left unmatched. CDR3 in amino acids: CASRRGQGGNQPQHF. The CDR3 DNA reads TGTGCCAGCAGGCGGGGACAGGGAGGCAATCAGCCCCAGCATTTT.

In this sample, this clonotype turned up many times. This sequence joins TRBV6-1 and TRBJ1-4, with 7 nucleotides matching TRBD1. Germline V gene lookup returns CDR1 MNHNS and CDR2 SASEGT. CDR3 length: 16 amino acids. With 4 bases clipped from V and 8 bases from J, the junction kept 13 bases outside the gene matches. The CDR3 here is CASSARRQGKGEKLFF. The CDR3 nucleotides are TGTGCCAGCAGTGCCCGCAGACAGGGTAAAGGGGAAAAACTGTTTTTT.

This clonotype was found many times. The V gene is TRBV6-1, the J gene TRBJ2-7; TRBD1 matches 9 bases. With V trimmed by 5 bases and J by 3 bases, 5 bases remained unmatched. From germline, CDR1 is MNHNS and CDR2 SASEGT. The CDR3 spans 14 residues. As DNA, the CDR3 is TGTGCCAGCAGTCAAACGGGACAGGGCTACGAGCAGTACTTC. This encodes CASSQTGQGYEQYF.

In DNA form, the CDR3 reads TGTGCCAGCAGAGGGACAGGCTATGGCTACACCTTC. The encoded protein is CASRGTGYGYTF. V usage is TRBV12-3 or TRBV12-4 and J usage is TRBJ1-2, with 8 bases that match TRBD1. This CDR3 spans 12 amino acids. J was trimmed by 4 bases and V by 6 bases; bases with no gene match: 1.

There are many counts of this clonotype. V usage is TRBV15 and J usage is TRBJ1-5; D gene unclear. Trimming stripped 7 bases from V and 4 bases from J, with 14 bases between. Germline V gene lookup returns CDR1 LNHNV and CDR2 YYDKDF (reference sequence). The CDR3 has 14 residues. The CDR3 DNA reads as TGTGCCACCACCAAAGACATAACAAATCAGCCCCAGCATTTT. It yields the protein CATTKDITNQPQHF.

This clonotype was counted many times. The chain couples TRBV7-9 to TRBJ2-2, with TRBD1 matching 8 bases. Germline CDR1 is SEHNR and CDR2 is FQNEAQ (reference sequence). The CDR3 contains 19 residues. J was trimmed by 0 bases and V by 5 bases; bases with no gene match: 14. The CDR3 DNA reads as TGTGCCAGCAGCCCGAGATCGGGACAGGAGGTTGCGAACACCGGGGAGCTGTTTTTT. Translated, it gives CASSPRSGQEVANTGELFF.

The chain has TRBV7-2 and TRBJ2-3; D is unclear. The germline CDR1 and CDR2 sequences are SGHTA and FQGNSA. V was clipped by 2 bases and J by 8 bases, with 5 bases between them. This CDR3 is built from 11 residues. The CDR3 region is CASSLLGTQYF. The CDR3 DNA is TGTGCCAGCAGCTTATTGGGTACGCAGTATTTT.

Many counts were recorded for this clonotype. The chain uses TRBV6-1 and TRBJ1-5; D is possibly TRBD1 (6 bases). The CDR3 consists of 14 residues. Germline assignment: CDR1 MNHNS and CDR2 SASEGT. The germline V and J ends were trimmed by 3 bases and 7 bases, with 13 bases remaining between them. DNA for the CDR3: TGTGCCAGCAGTGATACGGAGGGGGGGCAGCCCCAGCATTTT. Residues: CASSDTEGGQPQHF.

CDR3 bases: TGTGCCAGCAGCCCACCGGGACAGGAGCAAGAGACCCAGTACTTC. Translation gives CASSPPGQEQETQYF. The chain links TRBV7-3 to TRBJ2-5, with TRBD1 matching 8 bases. Trimming cost V 5 bases and J 2 bases; bases outside gene matches: 7. The germline gives CDR1 SGHTA, CDR2 FQGTGA. The CDR3 length is 15 residues.

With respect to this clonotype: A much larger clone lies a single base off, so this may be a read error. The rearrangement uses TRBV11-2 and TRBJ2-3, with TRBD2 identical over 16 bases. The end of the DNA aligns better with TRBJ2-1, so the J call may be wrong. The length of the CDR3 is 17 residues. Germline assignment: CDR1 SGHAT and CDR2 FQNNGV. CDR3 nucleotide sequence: TGTGCCAGCAGCTTGGGGACTAGCGGGAGGGTCTTAAATGAGCAGTTCTTC. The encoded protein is CASSLGTSGRVLNEQFF.

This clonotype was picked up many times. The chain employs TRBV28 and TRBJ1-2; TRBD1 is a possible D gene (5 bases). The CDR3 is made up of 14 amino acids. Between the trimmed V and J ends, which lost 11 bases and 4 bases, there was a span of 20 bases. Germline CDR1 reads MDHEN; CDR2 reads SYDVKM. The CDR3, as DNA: TGTGCCGTTACCGGCCAGGGAGTGTCCTATGGCTACACCTTC. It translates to CAVTGQGVSYGYTF.